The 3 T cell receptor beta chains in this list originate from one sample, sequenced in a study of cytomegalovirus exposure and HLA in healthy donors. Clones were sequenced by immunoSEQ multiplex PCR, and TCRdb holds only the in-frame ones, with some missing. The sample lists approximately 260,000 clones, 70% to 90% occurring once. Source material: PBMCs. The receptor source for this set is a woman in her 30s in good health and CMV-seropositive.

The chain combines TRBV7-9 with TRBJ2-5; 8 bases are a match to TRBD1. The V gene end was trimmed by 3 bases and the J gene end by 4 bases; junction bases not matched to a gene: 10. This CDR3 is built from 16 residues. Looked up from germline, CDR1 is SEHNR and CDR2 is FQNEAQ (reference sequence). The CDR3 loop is CASSLVGGRGRETQYF. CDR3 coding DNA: TGTGCCAGCAGCTTGGTTGGTGGCAGGGGGCGAGAGACCCAGTACTTC.

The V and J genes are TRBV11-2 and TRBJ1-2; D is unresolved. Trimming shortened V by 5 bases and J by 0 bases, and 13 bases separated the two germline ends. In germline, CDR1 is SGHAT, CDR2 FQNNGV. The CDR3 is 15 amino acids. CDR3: CASSPISVANYGYTF. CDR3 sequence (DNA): TGTGCCAGCAGCCCAATCAGCGTAGCTAACTATGGCTACACCTTC.

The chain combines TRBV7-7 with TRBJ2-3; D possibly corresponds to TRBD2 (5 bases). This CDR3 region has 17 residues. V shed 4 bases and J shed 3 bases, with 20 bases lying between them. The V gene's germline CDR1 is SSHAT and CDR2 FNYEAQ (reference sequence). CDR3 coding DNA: TGTGCCAGCAGCTCGGAAGACCGGACGGGGAAAACAGATACGCAGTATTTT. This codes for CASSSEDRTGKTDTQYF.